These T cell receptor beta chains were read from a single sample in a study of CD8+CD57+ T cells in acquired aplastic anemia. TCRdb recomputed calls from the reads with MiXCR, one row per CDR3 protein. The sample includes about 420,000 distinct CDR3 sequences, 55% to 70% of them seen just once. Material: sorted CD4+, CD8+, or CD8+CD57+ T cells (not recorded which) from PBMCs. These receptors all come from a human donor in good health, serving as a control. Each CDR3 is given with its conserved first and last residue. A D gene is named only where the DNA matches it firmly. Clone sizes are given selectively: once, few, many, or a class where the clone is expanded.

j_call d_call clone_size v_call cdr3_nt cdr3_aa
TRBJ1-2 - - TRBV7-9 TGTAACCGCATTGCGGTTAAGCTTTATTTGTTC CNRIAVKLYLF
TRBJ2-7 - - TRBV25-1 TGCGGCAGCGGTGAAAAAGGGTACGAGCAGTACTTC CGSGEKGYEQYF
TRBJ1-6 - - TRBV7-3 TGTGCCAGGACCAGGGCTTCACCCCTCCACTTT CARTRASPLHF
TRBJ2-7 - many TRBV30 TGTGCCTGGAGTGTCGAGGTCTACGAGCAGTACTTC CAWSVEVYEQYF
TRBJ2-2 - - TRBV7-3 TGTGCCAGCAGCCTGGGACCAAAGGGCGGGGAGCTGTTTTTT CASSLGPKGGELFF
TRBJ1-5 - - TRBV12-3/TRBV12-4 TGTGCCAGCAGTCAACAGTTGGATCAGCCCCAGCATTTT CASSQQLDQPQHF
TRBJ2-3 - many TRBV7-2 TGTGCCAGCAGCAAGGTTACAGGGTTTACAGATACGCAGTATTTT CASSKVTGFTDTQYF
TRBJ1-2 - - TRBV7-9 TGTGCCAGCAGCTTTAAGACGCAGGATGGCTACACCTTC CASSFKTQDGYTF
TRBJ1-3 - - TRBV7-8 TGTGCCAGCAGCTCATATAGGGAGACTGACCTCTTTGTGGACACCATATATTTT CASSSYRETDLFVDTIYF
TRBJ1-5 - - TRBV2 TGTGCCACCAGCCGGGAGGTTGGTAGCACCGGGCACCAGCATTTT CATSREVGSTGHQHF
TRBJ2-5 - - TRBV7-2 TGTGCCAGCAGCTTCTCGGGGGACCTACCGGATGAAGAGACCCAGTACTTC CASSFSGDLPDEETQYF
TRBJ1-1 - many TRBV6-1 TGTGCCAGCCGGACCGGGACCCAGAACACTGAAGCTTTCTTT CASRTGTQNTEAFF
TRBJ2-7 - - TRBV4-2 TGTGCCAGTAGCTCACCGGGTTCGGGGTACGAGCAGTACTTC CASSSPGSGYEQYF
TRBJ1-2 - - TRBV20-1 TGCAGTGCCCTAGAAGCCAGGGACTACGGCTACACCTTC CSALEARDYGYTF
TRBJ2-2 TRBD2 many TRBV7-2 TGTGCCAGCAGCTACACTAGCGGGGGGGCTTCGGGGGAGCTGTTTTTT CASSYTSGGASGELFF
TRBJ1-1 - - TRBV7-8 TGTGCCAGTAGTGACCACATTGGCGGGACTCAAGTTGCTTTT CASSDHIGGTQVAF
TRBJ1-1 TRBD1 - TRBV12-3/TRBV12-4 TGTGCCAGCAGGTTCGGGACAGCGAACACTGAAGCTTTCTTT CASRFGTANTEAFF
TRBJ2-7 - - TRBV29-1 TGCAGCGTTGAGTCCGGCTACGAGCAGTACTTC CSVESGYEQYF
TRBJ2-7 - once TRBV4-2 TGTGCCAGCAGCCCCAACCTGTTACGCGAGCAGTACTTC CASSPNLLREQYF
TRBJ2-7 - once TRBV5-1 TGCGCCAGCAGCGCCCGATCTTCCTACGTCGGCGAGCAGTACTTC CASSARSSYVGEQYF
TRBJ2-7 - - TRBV20-1 TGCAGTGCTAGAGATACAGTGCCGATGAACGAGCAGTACTTC CSARDTVPMNEQYF
TRBJ2-2 - - TRBV12-5 TGTGCCACCACCGATTTAATGGGGTACGGGAACACCGGGGAGCTGTTTTTT CATTDLMGYGNTGELFF
TRBJ2-7 - - TRBV2 TGTGCCAGCAGTGAACGGGGGGCGGTGTACGAGCAGTACTTC CASSERGAVYEQYF
TRBJ1-3 - once TRBV14 TGTGCCAGCAGCCCTCGCGGACATACCCTTCAGTTT CASSPRGHTLQF
TRBJ2-2 - - TRBV2 TGTGCCAGCAGTGGATCGTCGGGACGGGGCACCGGGGAGCTGCTTTTT CASSGSSGRGTGELLF
TRBJ1-6 - few TRBV7-8 TGTGCCAGCAGCTTGTGGCAGACAAATTCACCCCTCCACTTT CASSLWQTNSPLHF
TRBJ2-3 - - TRBV2 TGTGCCAGCAGTGAACTGGAGGATACGCAGTATTTT CASSELEDTQYF
TRBJ1-5 - - TRBV2 TGTGCCAGCGGAGAAGAAGGCACCAATCCGCCCCAGCATTTT CASGEEGTNPPQHF
TRBJ1-6 - once TRBV5-1 TGTGCCAGCAGCCAAGATGCGGGGGGCACTTCACCCCTCCACTTT CASSQDAGGTSPLHF
TRBJ2-7 - - TRBV6-6 TGTGCCACCAATAGAGACGCAGGGGTAAGCTCCTACGAGCAGTACTTC CATNRDAGVSSYEQYF
TRBJ1-6 - - TRBV5-4 TGTGCCAGTAGTCTACAGGATTTCGGCCCCCTCCACTTT CASSLQDFGPLHF
TRBJ2-7 - - TRBV24-1 TGTGCCACCAGTTCTACACAGGTTGGTCCCTACGAGCAGTACTTC CATSSTQVGPYEQYF
TRBJ1-6 - once TRBV7-9 TGTGCCAGCAGCGTAGAAGGCAGATGCCGTAATTCACCCTTCCACTTT CASSVEGRCRNSPFHF
TRBJ1-3 - - TRBV7-3 TGTGCCAGCAGCGGACAAGCTACCGGAAACACCATATATTTT CASSGQATGNTIYF
TRBJ1-4 TRBD1 - TRBV2 TGTGCCAGCAACAAGGGACAGGGGCTTAATGAAAAACTGTTTTTT CASNKGQGLNEKLFF
TRBJ1-2 - few TRBV18 TGTGCCAGCTCACCGCCGGGACCTGGGGACCATGGCTACACCTTC CASSPPGPGDHGYTF
TRBJ2-7 - - TRBV10-2 TGCGCTACAGTAGGGCAGGGCTACGAGCAGTACTTC CATVGQGYEQYF
TRBJ2-3 TRBD2 many TRBV9 TGTGCCAGCAGCGTAGATGGTAGCGGGGGAATAGATACGCAGTATTTT CASSVDGSGGIDTQYF
TRBJ2-2 - - TRBV5-1 TGCGCCAGCAGCTTGGGAAGGGGCCACGACGGGGAGCTGTTTTTT CASSLGRGHDGELFF
TRBJ2-3 - - TRBV7-2 TGTGCCAGCAGCTTAGCAGAGACCCAGAACGATAGGCCGTATTTT CASSLAETQNDRPYF
TRBJ2-7 - - TRBV15 TGTGCCACCAGCATGGGACGGAAGGGTTACGAGCAGTACTTC CATSMGRKGYEQYF
TRBJ2-5 - - TRBV2 TGTGCCAGCAGTGAAGGGAGGGGTGAGACCCAGTACTTC CASSEGRGETQYF
TRBJ1-1 - once TRBV7-3 TGTGCCAGCGGAGTCAGCATGAACACTGAAGCTTTCTTT CASGVSMNTEAFF
TRBJ1-6 TRBD1 - TRBV13 TGTGCCAGCAGCTCCACAGGGGCTAATAATTCACCCCTCCACTTT CASSSTGANNSPLHF
TRBJ2-1 - many TRBV12-3/TRBV12-4 TGTGCCAGCAGTTCGCCGGGACGACCCCACTACAATGAGCAGTTCTTC CASSSPGRPHYNEQFF
TRBJ1-2 - - TRBV12-3/TRBV12-4 TGTGCCAGCAGTTTAGATGGGCAGGGGTTTGGCTATGGCTACACCTTC CASSLDGQGFGYGYTF
TRBJ2-1 TRBD1 - TRBV10-3 TGTGCCATCAGTGAGTCACACACAGGGGCGAATGAGCAGTTCTTC CAISESHTGANEQFF
TRBJ2-5 - - TRBV2 TGTGCCAGCAGCCGAAGGGGTGGGGGTAGTACCCAGTACTTC CASSRRGGGSTQYF